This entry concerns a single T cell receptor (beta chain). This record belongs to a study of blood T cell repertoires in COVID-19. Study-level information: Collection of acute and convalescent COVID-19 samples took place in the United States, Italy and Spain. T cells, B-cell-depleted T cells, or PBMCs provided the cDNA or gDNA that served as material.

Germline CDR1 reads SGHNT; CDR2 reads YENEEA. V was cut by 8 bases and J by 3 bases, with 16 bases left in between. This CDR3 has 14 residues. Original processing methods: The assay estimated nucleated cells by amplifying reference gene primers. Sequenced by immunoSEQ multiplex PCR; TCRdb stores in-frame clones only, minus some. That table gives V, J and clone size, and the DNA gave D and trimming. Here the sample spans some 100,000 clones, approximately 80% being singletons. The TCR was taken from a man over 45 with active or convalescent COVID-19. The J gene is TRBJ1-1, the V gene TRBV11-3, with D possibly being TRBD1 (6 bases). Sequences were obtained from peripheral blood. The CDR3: CASLGGRLDTEAFF. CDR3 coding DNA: TGTGCCAGCCTCGGGGGGCGACTCGACACTGAAGCTTTCTTT.